This paragraph reports one TCR beta chain. The repertoire was sequenced with immunoSEQ multiplex PCR; TCRdb's copy has only in-frame clones and lacks some. The table lists nearly 70,000 clones, roughly 92% of them singletons. Trimming removed 7 bases from V and 4 bases from J, with 13 bases in between. CDR1 is LNHDA, CDR2 SQIVND, per germline (reference sequence). The CDR3 runs to 13 residues. The record originates from a study of technical replicates of blood from a handful of donors. The material sequenced was PBMCs. This TCR came from a human donor in good health. Some clones in this sample may be carry-over from other donors' samples. V and J are TRBV19 and TRBJ1-1; maybe TRBD1 (5 bases). CDR3 nucleotide sequence: TGTGCCAGTATTGCGGGGGGGTTCACTGAAGCTTTCTTT. Residues: CASIAGGFTEAFF.